The 21 T cell receptor beta chains given below trace back to one sample, sequenced in a study of shared clonotypes between healthy human individuals. Repertoires were generated with immunoSEQ multiplex PCR, while TCRdb's copy carries only in-frame clones and drops some. The table has 400,000 or so clones, about 96% seen once; the top ten hold around 0.29%. The sequenced material came from memory CD8+ T cells sorted from blood. Subset of the sample: CD45RO+ cells pooled with CCR7-negative TemRA cells. Source of these receptors: a man aged 25-45 years in good health.

The V call is TRBV4-2, the J call TRBJ2-7; no definite D call. CDR1 is LGHNA and CDR2 is YNFKEQ in the germline V gene. Trimming left V 0 bases short and J 1 base short, with 7 bases between. The CDR3 has 14 residues. The chain's CDR3 is CASSQESDSYEQYF. The CDR3 DNA follows: TGTGCCAGCAGCCAAGAATCTGATTCCTACGAGCAGTACTTC.

This chain links TRBV30 with TRBJ1-1; 9 positions agree with TRBD1. Unmatched junction bases numbered 7, after V lost 6 bases and J lost 2 bases. Germline-derived CDR1 and CDR2 are GTSNPN and SVGIG (reference sequence). CDR3 length: 14 amino acids. Here the CDR3 reads CACNRGPVNTEAFF. The CDR3 nucleotides are TGTGCCTGCAACAGGGGGCCAGTTAACACTGAAGCTTTCTTT.

This clone showed up just a few times. The rearrangement links TRBV2 to TRBJ1-5, with no clear D. CDR3 size: 12 residues. V lost 6 bases and J 6 bases, leaving 9 bases between the germline ends. The germline CDR1 and CDR2 sequences are SNHLY and FYNNEI. The CDR3 DNA reads TGTGCCAGCAGGGGCTGGGGTCAGCCCCAGCATTTT. Its protein product is CASRGWGQPQHF.

V gene TRBV7-9 combines with J gene TRBJ2-7; 13 nucleotides line up with TRBD2. Germline CDR1 SEHNR, CDR2 FQNEAQ (reference sequence). The CDR3 totals 16 residues. With V trimmed by 5 bases and J by 5 bases, 9 bases remained unmatched. The CDR3 here is CASSIFATSGGNEQYF. CDR3 sequence (DNA): TGTGCCAGCAGCATATTCGCGACTAGCGGGGGGAACGAGCAGTACTTC. The complete variable domain, with remaining parts taken from reference TRBV7-9 and TRBJ2-7, reads DTGVSQNPRHKITKRGQNVTFRCDPISEHNRLYWYRQTLGQGPEFLTYFQNEAQLEKSRLLSDRFSAERPKGSFSTLEIQRTEQGDSAMYLCASSIFATSGGNEQYFGPGTRLTVT.

The chain couples TRBV2 to TRBJ2-5, with 8 bases lining up with TRBD2. The CDR3 has 15 residues. V lost 3 bases to trimming and J lost 3 bases; unmatched junction nucleotides: 6. Germline values: CDR1 SNHLY, CDR2 FYNNEI. CDR3 in DNA: TGTGCCAGCAGTGATGCAGGGACTAGGGAAGAGACCCAGTACTTC. Its translation: CASSDAGTREETQYF.

In this sample, this clone turned up once. This chain uses TRBV11-3 with TRBJ2-2; D is uncertain. Trimming left V 5 bases short and J 2 bases short, with 3 bases between. The germline gives CDR1 SGHNT, CDR2 YENEEA. The CDR3 is 12 amino acids. The CDR3 DNA is TGTGCCAGCAGCGTAAACACCGGGGAGCTGTTTTTT. It translates to CASSVNTGELFF. Variable domain in full (rest from reference TRBV11-3 and TRBJ2-2): EAGVVQSPRYKIIEKKQPVAFWCNPISGHNTLYWYLQNLGQGPELLIRYENEEAVDDSQLPKDRFSAERLKGVDSTLKIQPAELGDSAVYLCASSVNTGELFFGEGSRLTVL.

The chain uses TRBV18 and TRBJ2-5; the D is unclear. The CDR3 runs to 17 residues. V gave up 4 bases and J gave up 2 bases, with 20 bases separating them. CDR1 and CDR2 from the germline V gene are KGHSH and LQKENI. CDR3 region: CASSLVVRWGKQETQYF. CDR3 nucleotides: TGTGCCAGCTCACTGGTTGTCAGATGGGGTAAACAAGAGACCCAGTACTTC.

V is TRBV19 and J is TRBJ1-1; weak D call: TRBD1 (5 bases). V lost 4 bases and J 2 bases, leaving 14 bases between the germline ends. The germline gives CDR1 LNHDA, CDR2 SQIVND (reference sequence). The length of the CDR3 is 15 residues. CDR3 residues: CASSSPGRLNTEAFF. DNA of the CDR3: TGTGCCAGTAGTAGCCCGGGACGGCTCAACACTGAAGCTTTCTTT.

This clone was observed a handful of times. Other nucleotide sequences in the sample specify the same CDR3. V gene TRBV7-2 combines with J gene TRBJ2-7; 8 bases line up with TRBD2. V lost 2 bases and J lost 0; bases outside the gene matches: 0. The germline CDR1 and CDR2 sequences are SGHTA and FQGNSA. The CDR3 totals 14 residues. The CDR3 loop reads CASSLTSGSYEQYF. CDR3 in DNA: TGTGCCAGCAGCTTAACTAGCGGCTCCTACGAGCAGTACTTC.

The V gene is TRBV11-2, the J gene TRBJ1-4, with D uncertain. This CDR3 is built from 14 residues. With 3 bases removed from V and 7 bases from J, the gap between germline ends came to 12 bases. Germline CDR1 and CDR2: SGHAT and FQNNGV. This chain's CDR3 is CASSLSRSGEKLFF. The CDR3 DNA reads TGTGCCAGCAGCTTGTCCAGGTCAGGTGAAAAACTGTTTTTT.

The chain has TRBV9 and TRBJ2-6; 8 nucleotides align to TRBD1. The germline gives CDR1 SGDLS, CDR2 YYNGEE. V trimming: 3 bases; J trimming: 0 bases; junction bases outside the gene matches: 5. This CDR3 contains 17 residues. The CDR3 DNA is TGTGCCAGCAGCGCAGGGGGCTCTCTCTCTGGGGCCAACGTCCTGACTTTC. It codes for CASSAGGSLSGANVLTF.

This clone occurred once. The chain couples TRBV10-3 to TRBJ2-7; 11 bases match TRBD1. V dropped 7 bases and J dropped 4; count of bases not matched to a gene: 6. The CDR3 runs to 14 residues. Germline V gene sequence: CDR1 ENHRY, CDR2 SYGVKD. The CDR3 sequence is CAITAGQGAYEQYF. DNA of the CDR3: TGTGCCATCACGGCCGGACAGGGGGCGTACGAGCAGTACTTC.

This chain joins TRBV5-6 and TRBJ2-6; 7 bases map to TRBD2. The V gene's germline CDR1 is SGHDT and CDR2 YYEEEE. V lost 0 bases, J lost 1 base, and 10 bases stayed unmatched. The CDR3 is 19 amino acids. In DNA form, the CDR3 reads TGTGCCAGCAGCTTGGGCATTCGGCGGGAGAGATCTGGGGCCAACGTCCTGACTTTC. It specifies CASSLGIRRERSGANVLTF.

This chain connects TRBV18 to TRBJ1-1; 7 nucleotides match TRBD1. The germline CDR1 and CDR2 sequences are KGHSH and LQKENI. Trimming took 4 bases from V and 1 from J; bases not matched to a gene: 9. The CDR3 sequence is 16 residues long. DNA for the CDR3: TGTGCCAGCTCACTCACCTCCCAGGGGGGGAACACTGAAGCTTTCTTT. This codes for CASSLTSQGGNTEAFF. Combining the CDR3 with reference TRBV18 and TRBJ1-1 gives the whole variable domain NAGVMQNPRHLVRRRGQEARLRCSPMKGHSHVYWYRQLPEEGLKFMVYLQKENIIDESGMPKERFSAEFPKEGPSILRIQQVVRGDSAAYFCASSLTSQGGNTEAFFGQGTRLTVV.

CDR3 in amino acids: CATSIIPVHGNPYEQYF. The CDR3 coding sequence is TGTGCCACCAGCATAATACCCGTTCACGGAAACCCCTACGAGCAGTACTTC. This chain joins TRBV15 and TRBJ2-7, with D hard to call. The CDR3 is 17 residues long. The germline V gene has CDR1 LNHNV and CDR2 YYDKDF (reference sequence). The ends were cut back, 4 bases at V and 2 bases at J, with 21 bases in the middle.

The CDR3 DNA is TGTGCCAGCAGCTCGATACGCCCGGGCACAGATACGCAGTATTTT. As protein: CASSSIRPGTDTQYF. The chain has TRBV5-6 and TRBJ2-3; the D is unclear. Trimming stripped 3 bases from V and 1 base from J, with 12 bases between. The CDR3 has 15 amino acids. CDR1 SGHDT and CDR2 YYEEEE come from the germline V gene.

The genes are TRBV6-6 and TRBJ1-1; 11 nucleotides align to TRBD1. Losses at the gene ends were 11 bases for V and 4 bases for J; bases not matched to a gene: 0. The CDR3 consists of 11 residues. Germline assignment: CDR1 MNHNY and CDR2 SVGAGI (reference sequence). Here the CDR3 reads CAGTGGTEAFF. CDR3 nucleotides: TGTGCCGGGACAGGGGGCACTGAAGCTTTCTTT.

The chain carries TRBV7-2 and TRBJ2-1; TRBD1 or TRBD2 may be the D gene (6 bases each). This CDR3 comprises 17 residues. Trimming shortened V by 0 bases and J by 4 bases, and 16 bases separated the two germline ends. CDR1 is SGHTA, CDR2 FQGNSA, per germline. CDR3 in DNA: TGTGCCAGCAGCTTAGCGGGGGGCGGGTTCAAGTACAATGAGCAGTTCTTC. As protein: CASSLAGGGFKYNEQFF.

The rearrangement uses TRBV5-1 and TRBJ2-2, with TRBD1 matching 8 bases. The V gene end was trimmed by 4 bases and the J gene end by 5 bases; junction bases not matched to a gene: 10. CDR1 and CDR2 (germline): SGHRS, YFSETQ. The CDR3 spans 16 residues. The CDR3 protein is CASSQMDRALTGELFF. CDR3 DNA: TGCGCCAGCAGCCAGATGGACAGGGCACTAACCGGGGAGCTGTTTTTT.

This clone was picked up one time. The chain employs TRBV19 and TRBJ1-5; D unclear. The CDR3 is 12 amino acids. Trimming stripped 10 bases from V and 5 bases from J, with 12 bases between. CDR1 LNHDA and CDR2 SQIVND come from the germline V gene (reference sequence). The CDR3 loop reads CATRTGYQPQHF. CDR3 nucleotide sequence: TGTGCCACCCGGACGGGCTATCAGCCCCAGCATTTT.

This clone has just one count. The genes are TRBV13 and TRBJ2-1; TRBD2 is a possible D gene (5 bases). Trimming pared 4 bases from V and 8 bases from J, leaving 9 bases between. The CDR3 is 12 amino acids. The V gene's germline CDR1 is PRHDT and CDR2 FYEKMQ (reference sequence). CDR3 coding DNA: TGTGCCAGCAGCTCATACGGGGATGAGCAGTTCTTC. Amino acids: CASSSYGDEQFF.